This entry lists 2 T cell receptor beta chains sequenced from one sample in a study of tumor and adjacent non-tumor tissue in lung cancer. A modified ARM-PCR protocol with three rounds of nested PCR amplified TCRbeta. A single record per CDR3 protein comes from TCRdb applying MiXCR to the multiplex PCR reads. Here the sample spans approximately 120,000 distinct CDR3 sequences, roughly 73% being singletons. The template was RNA from unsorted bulk tissue. Sequencing was performed on lung tumor tissue. These receptors were collected from a woman aged 60 to 75 with non-small cell lung cancer.

A word on this clonotype: A much larger clone differs by one base, so this may be a read error. This chain joins TRBV20-1 and TRBJ2-1; D is ambiguous. Germline assignment: CDR1 DFQATT and CDR2 SNEGSKA (reference sequence). This CDR3 contains 12 residues. As DNA, the CDR3 is TGCAGTGCTAGAGACTTATACAATAAGCAGTTCTTC. The encoded protein is CSARDLYNKQFF.

The chain employs TRBV20-1 and TRBJ2-4; perhaps TRBD1 as D (7 bases). Germline V gene data show CDR1 as DFQATT and CDR2 as SNEGSKA (reference sequence). V dropped 3 bases and J dropped 16 bases, with 22 bases sitting between them. CDR3 length: 13 residues. CDR3 nucleotide sequence: TGCAGTGCTAGGGAGGGGGCCAATAACACTCACTACTTC. This sequence encodes CSAREGANNTHYF.